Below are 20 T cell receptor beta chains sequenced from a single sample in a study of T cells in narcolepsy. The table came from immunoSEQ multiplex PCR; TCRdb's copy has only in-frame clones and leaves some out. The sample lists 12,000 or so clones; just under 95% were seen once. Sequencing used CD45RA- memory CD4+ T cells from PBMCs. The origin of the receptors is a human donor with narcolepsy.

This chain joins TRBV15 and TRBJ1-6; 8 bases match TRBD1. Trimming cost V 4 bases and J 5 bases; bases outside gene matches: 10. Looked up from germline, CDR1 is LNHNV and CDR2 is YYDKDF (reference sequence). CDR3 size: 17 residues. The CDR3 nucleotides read TGTGCCACCAGCATCGGACAGGGTGGCCGAAATAATTCACCCCTCCACTTT. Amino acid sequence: CATSIGQGGRNNSPLHF.

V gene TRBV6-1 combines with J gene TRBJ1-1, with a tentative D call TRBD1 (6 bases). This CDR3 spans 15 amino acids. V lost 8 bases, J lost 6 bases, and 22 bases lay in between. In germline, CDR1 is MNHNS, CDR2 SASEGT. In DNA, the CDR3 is TGTGCCAGCGTCCAAATTGGGGGGCGCGAGGCTGAAGCTTTCTTT. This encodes CASVQIGGREAEAFF.

CDR3 loop: CASSTRDRFQPQHF. CDR3 nucleotides: TGTGCCAGTAGTACCCGGGACAGATTTCAGCCCCAGCATTTT. The chain has TRBV19 and TRBJ1-5, with 7 bases matching TRBD1. With 4 bases clipped from V and 6 bases from J, the junction kept 6 bases outside the gene matches. The germline CDR1 and CDR2 sequences are LNHDA and SQIVND (reference sequence). The CDR3 runs 14 residues.

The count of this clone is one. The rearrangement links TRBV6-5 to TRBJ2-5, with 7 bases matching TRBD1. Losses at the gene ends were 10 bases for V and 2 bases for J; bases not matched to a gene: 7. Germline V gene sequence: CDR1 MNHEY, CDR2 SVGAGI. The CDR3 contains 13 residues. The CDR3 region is CATLRTGQETQYF. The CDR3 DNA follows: TGTGCCACCCTTCGGACAGGACAAGAGACCCAGTACTTC.

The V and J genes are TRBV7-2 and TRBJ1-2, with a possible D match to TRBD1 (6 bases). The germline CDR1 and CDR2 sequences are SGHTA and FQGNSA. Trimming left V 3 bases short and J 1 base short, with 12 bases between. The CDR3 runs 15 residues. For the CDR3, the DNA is TGTGCCAGCAGCTTCACAGGGCCAATTAACTATGGCTACACCTTC. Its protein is CASSFTGPINYGYTF.

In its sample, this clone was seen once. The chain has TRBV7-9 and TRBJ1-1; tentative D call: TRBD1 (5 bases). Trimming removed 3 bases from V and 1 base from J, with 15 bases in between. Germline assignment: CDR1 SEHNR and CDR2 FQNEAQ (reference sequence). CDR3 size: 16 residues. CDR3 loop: CASSFPSGLKNTEAFF. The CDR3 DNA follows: TGTGCCAGCAGCTTCCCTTCGGGACTGAAGAACACTGAAGCTTTCTTT.

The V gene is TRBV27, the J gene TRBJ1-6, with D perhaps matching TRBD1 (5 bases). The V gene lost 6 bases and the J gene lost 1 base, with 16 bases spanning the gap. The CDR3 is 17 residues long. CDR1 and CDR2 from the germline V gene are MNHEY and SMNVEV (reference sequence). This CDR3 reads CASRHLPRGSYNSPLHF. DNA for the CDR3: TGTGCCAGCAGACACCTCCCACGGGGGTCCTATAATTCACCCCTCCACTTT.

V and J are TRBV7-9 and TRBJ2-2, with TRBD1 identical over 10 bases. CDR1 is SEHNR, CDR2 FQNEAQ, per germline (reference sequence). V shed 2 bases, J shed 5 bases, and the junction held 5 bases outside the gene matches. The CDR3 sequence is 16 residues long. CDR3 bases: TGTGCCAGCAGCTTAATTCCGGGACAGGGGACCGGGGAGCTGTTTTTT. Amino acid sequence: CASSLIPGQGTGELFF.

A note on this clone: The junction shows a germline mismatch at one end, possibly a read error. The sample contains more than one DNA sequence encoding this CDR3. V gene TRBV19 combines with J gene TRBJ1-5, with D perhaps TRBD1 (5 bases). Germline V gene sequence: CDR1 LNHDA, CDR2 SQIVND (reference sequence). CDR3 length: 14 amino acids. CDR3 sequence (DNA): TGTGCCAGCAGTATAGAGGGGTACAATCAGCCCCAGCATTTT. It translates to CASSIEGYNQPQHF.

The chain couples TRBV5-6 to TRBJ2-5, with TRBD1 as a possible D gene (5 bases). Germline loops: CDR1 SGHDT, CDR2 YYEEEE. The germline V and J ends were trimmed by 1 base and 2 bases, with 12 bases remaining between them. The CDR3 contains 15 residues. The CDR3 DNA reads TGTGCCAGCAGCTTGCCACAGGTTTCTCAAGAGACCCAGTACTTC. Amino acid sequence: CASSLPQVSQETQYF.

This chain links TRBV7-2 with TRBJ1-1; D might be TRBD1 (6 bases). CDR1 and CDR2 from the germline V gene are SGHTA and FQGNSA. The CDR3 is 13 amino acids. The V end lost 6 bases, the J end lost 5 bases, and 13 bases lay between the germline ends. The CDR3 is CASSPTGWTEAFF. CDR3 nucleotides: TGTGCCAGCAGTCCTACAGGGTGGACTGAAGCTTTCTTT.

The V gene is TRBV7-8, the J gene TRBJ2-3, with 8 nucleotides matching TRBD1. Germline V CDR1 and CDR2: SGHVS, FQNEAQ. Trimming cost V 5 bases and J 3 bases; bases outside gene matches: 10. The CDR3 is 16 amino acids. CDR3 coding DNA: TGTGCCAGCAGCACCCGGACAGGGCGGAATACAGATACGCAGTATTTT. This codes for CASSTRTGRNTDTQYF.

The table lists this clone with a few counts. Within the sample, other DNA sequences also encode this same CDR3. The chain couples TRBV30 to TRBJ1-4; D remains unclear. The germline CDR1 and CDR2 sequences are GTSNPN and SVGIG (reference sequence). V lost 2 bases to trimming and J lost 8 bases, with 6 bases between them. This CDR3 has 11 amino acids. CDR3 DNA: TGTGCCTGGAGTATCAGGGAAAAACTGTTTTTT. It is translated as CAWSIREKLFF.

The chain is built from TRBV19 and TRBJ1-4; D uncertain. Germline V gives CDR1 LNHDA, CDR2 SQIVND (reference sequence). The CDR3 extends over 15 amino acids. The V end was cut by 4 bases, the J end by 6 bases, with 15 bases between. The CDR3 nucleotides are TGTGCCAGTAGTAGTGTCGGGGAGGCCGATGAAAAACTGTTTTTT. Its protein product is CASSSVGEADEKLFF. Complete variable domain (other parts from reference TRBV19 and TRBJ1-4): DGGITQSPKYLFRKEGQNVTLSCEQNLNHDAMYWYRQDPGQGLRLIYYSQIVNDFQKGDIAEGYSVSREKKESFPLTVTSAQKNPTAFYLCASSSVGEADEKLFFGSGTQLSVL.

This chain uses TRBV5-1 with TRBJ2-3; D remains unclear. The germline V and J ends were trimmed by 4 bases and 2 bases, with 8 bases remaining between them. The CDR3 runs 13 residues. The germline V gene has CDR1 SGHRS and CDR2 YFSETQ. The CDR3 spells CASSLIPTDTQYF. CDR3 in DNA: TGCGCCAGCAGCCTGATCCCCACAGATACGCAGTATTTT.

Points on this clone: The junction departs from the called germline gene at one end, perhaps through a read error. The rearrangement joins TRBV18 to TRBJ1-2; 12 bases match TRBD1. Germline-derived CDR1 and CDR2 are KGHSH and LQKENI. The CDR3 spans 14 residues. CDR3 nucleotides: TGTGCCAGCCCACCCATCGGGACAGGGGGCGGCTACACCTTC. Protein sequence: CASPPIGTGGGYTF.

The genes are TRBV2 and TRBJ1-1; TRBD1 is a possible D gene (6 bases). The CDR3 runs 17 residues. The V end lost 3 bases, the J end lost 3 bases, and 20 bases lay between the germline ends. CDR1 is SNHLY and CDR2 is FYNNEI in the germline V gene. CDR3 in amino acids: CASSERDTRFPYTEAFF. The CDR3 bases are TGTGCCAGCAGTGAGAGGGACACGCGTTTTCCCTACACTGAAGCTTTCTTT.

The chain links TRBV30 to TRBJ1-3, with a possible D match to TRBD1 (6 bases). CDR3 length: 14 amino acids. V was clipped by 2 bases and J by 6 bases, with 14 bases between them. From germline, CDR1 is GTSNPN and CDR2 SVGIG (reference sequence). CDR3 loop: CAWSFGQGPNTIYF. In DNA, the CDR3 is TGTGCCTGGAGTTTCGGTCAGGGGCCAAACACCATATATTTT.

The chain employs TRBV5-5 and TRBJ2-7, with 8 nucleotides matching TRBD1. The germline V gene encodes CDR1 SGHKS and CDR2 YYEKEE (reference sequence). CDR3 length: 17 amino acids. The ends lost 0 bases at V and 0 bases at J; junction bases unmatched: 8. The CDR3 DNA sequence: TGTGCCAGCAGCTTGGCCTGGGGACAGGCTACCTCCTACGAGCAGTACTTC. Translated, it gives CASSLAWGQATSYEQYF.

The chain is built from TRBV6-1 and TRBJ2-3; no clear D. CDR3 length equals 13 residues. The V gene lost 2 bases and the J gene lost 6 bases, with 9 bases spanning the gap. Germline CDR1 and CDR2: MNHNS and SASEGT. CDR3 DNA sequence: TGTGCCAGCAGTGAATCTCTGGGGGATACGCAGTATTTT. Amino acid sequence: CASSESLGDTQYF.